This TCR beta chain was sequenced during a study of regulatory T cells in long-lasting Graves disease. There are many counts of this clonotype. Arm-PCR with iRepertoire HTBI primers amplified the CDR3 regions for these TCR beta libraries. TCRdb reanalysed the multiplex PCR reads using MiXCR and keeps one entry per CDR3 protein. The table records 550,000 to 700,000 distinct CDR3 sequences, more than 15% of them present only once. Per germline, CDR1 SGHTA and CDR2 FQGNSA. CDR3 length: 15 residues. Unmatched junction bases numbered 9, after V lost 5 bases and J lost 8 bases. Time point defined: newly diagnosed GD, antithyroid drugs for less than 3 months. PBMCs provided the RNA from which the TCR library was made. These same records also appear under a second study, on T cells in Graves' hyperthyroidism and ophthalmopathy.

The sequencing here drew on peripheral blood mononuclear cells (PBMCs), taken at new diagnosis, from a patient treated with antithyroid drugs. This TCR came from a man aged 18 to 30 with Graves disease. This chain uses TRBV7-2 with TRBJ2-1; 10 bases are a match to TRBD2. Here the CDR3 reads CASSGTSGNFYEQFF. Written as DNA, the CDR3 is TGTGCCAGCAGCGGTACTAGCGGGAACTTCTATGAGCAGTTCTTC.